This T cell receptor (beta chain) appears in the sequencing data of a study of blood T cell repertoires in COVID-19. Study-wide context: From the United States, Italy and Spain came samples of acute and convalescent COVID-19. PBMCs, B-cell-depleted T cells, or T cells were the source of the cDNA or gDNA that made up the material.

V lost 0 bases to trimming and J lost 0 bases; unmatched junction nucleotides: 8. There are 19 residues in the CDR3. The germline CDR1 and CDR2 sequences are MNHEY and SVGEGT. In the original workflow: Quantification of nucleated cells was approximated via reference gene primer amplification. TCRdb keeps only in-frame clones here, not all; method: immunoSEQ multiplex PCR. V and J calls plus clone size are reproduced from that table; the DNA served to infer D and trimming. The sample records under 300,000 clones, roughly 89% being singletons. V and J are TRBV6-2 or TRBV6-3 and TRBJ1-5, with TRBD1 matching over 10 bases. The sample consisted of peripheral blood. This clonotype was sampled from a woman aged 30 to 39 with active or convalescent COVID-19. This CDR3 reads CASSYSRTGGVYSNQPQHF. CDR3 DNA: TGTGCCAGCAGTTACTCGAGGACAGGGGGAGTGTATAGCAATCAGCCCCAGCATTTT.